These 20 T cell receptor beta chains were all obtained from the same sample, sequenced in a study of blood T cell repertoires in COVID-19. TCRdb's table, derived via immunoSEQ multiplex PCR, lists solely in-frame clones and lacks some. The repertoire includes some 250,000 clones, 70% to 90% of them detected once, and over 1.5% sits in the top ten. The sequenced sample consisted of PBMCs or T cells enriched from blood (not recorded which). The receptors were gathered from a woman aged 50 to 60 who had recovered from COVID-19.

This chain links TRBV7-2 with TRBJ2-2; D ambiguous. Germline-derived CDR1 and CDR2 are SGHTA and FQGNSA. This CDR3 is 14 amino acids long. With 5 bases removed from V and 4 bases from J, the gap between germline ends came to 11 bases. Here the CDR3 reads CASSTRVFTGELFF. The CDR3 DNA sequence: TGTGCCAGCAGCACACGGGTGTTCACCGGGGAGCTGTTTTTT.

The rearrangement uses TRBV5-1 and TRBJ2-7; 7 bases line up with TRBD1. The CDR3 has 14 residues. V gave up 3 bases and J gave up 4 bases; unmatched junction bases: 7. Per the germline V gene, CDR1 is SGHRS and CDR2 is YFSETQ. The CDR3: CASSSTGVMYEQYF. In DNA form, the CDR3 reads TGCGCCAGCAGCTCCACAGGGGTCATGTACGAGCAGTACTTC.

The CDR3 nucleotides are TGTGCCAGCAGCTTCCGACAGACGGAGCAGCCCCAGCATTTT. This gives the protein CASSFRQTEQPQHF. The genes are TRBV3-1 (or the pseudogene TRBV3-2) and TRBJ1-5, with D perhaps matching TRBD1 (5 bases). Germline V gene sequence: CDR1 LGHDT, CDR2 YNNKEL (reference sequence). The CDR3 totals 14 residues. V shed 5 bases and J shed 7 bases, with 15 bases lying between them.

V and J are TRBV27 and TRBJ1-5, with TRBD1 as a possible D gene (6 bases). Germline loops: CDR1 MNHEY, CDR2 SMNVEV (reference sequence). The CDR3 is 14 residues long. V was shortened by 5 bases and J by 6 bases, with 14 bases between the two germline ends. Here the CDR3 DNA reads TGTGCCAGCAGTCCTGGACAGTTCGTTCAGCCCCAGCATTTT. This encodes CASSPGQFVQPQHF.

The genes are TRBV19 and TRBJ1-1; D perhaps matches TRBD1 (6 bases). The germline V gene has CDR1 LNHDA and CDR2 SQIVND (reference sequence). Trimming removed 7 bases from V and 0 bases from J, with 9 bases in between. This CDR3 is 13 amino acids long. The CDR3 sequence: CASTNRVNTEAFF. For the CDR3, the DNA is TGTGCCAGTACAAACAGGGTGAACACTGAAGCTTTCTTT.

The chain uses TRBV5-4 and TRBJ1-2; the D is unclear. The V end lost 0 bases, the J end lost 5 bases, and 11 bases lay between the germline ends. Germline V gene lookup returns CDR1 SGHNT and CDR2 YYREEE (reference sequence). The CDR3 runs 14 residues. DNA of the CDR3: TGTGCCAGCAGCTTGGAATCTGAGGTATATGGCTACACCTTC. It specifies CASSLESEVYGYTF.

The chain employs TRBV27 and TRBJ1-2; no clear D. The CDR3 runs to 15 residues. The V and J ends lost 5 bases and 4 bases respectively, with 17 bases between them. The germline V gene has CDR1 MNHEY and CDR2 SMNVEV (reference sequence). CDR3 loop: CASSPRQGSVYGYTF. In nucleotides, the CDR3 is TGTGCCAGCAGTCCCCGACAAGGCTCCGTCTATGGCTACACCTTC.

The chain combines TRBV12-5 with TRBJ2-3, with D possibly TRBD1 on 6 matching bases. The CDR3 sequence is 15 residues long. V shed 2 bases and J shed 8 bases, with 17 bases lying between them. The germline V gene has CDR1 LGHNT and CDR2 FRNRAP. The CDR3 DNA is TGTGCTAGTGGTTTGATTGCAGGGGCGGCAGGTACGCAGTATTTT. Translated: CASGLIAGAAGTQYF.

The rearrangement uses TRBV9 and TRBJ2-7; a weak D match, TRBD2 (5 bases). Trimming took 0 bases from V and 0 from J, leaving 10 bases between them. CDR3 size: 15 residues. CDR1 and CDR2 (germline): SGDLS, YYNGEE. The CDR3 coding sequence is TGTGCCAGCAGCGTAGGGAGTAGCGCCTCCTACGAGCAGTACTTC. Its translation: CASSVGSSASYEQYF.

The chain combines TRBV28 with TRBJ2-7; 10 bases line up with TRBD1. The J segment lost 3 bases and the V segment lost 6 bases, leaving 5 bases of the junction unmatched. CDR1 is MDHEN, CDR2 SYDVKM, per germline. This CDR3 contains 14 residues. The CDR3 bases are TGTGCCAGCAGCCGGACAGGGGGGCACTACGAGCAGTACTTC. This codes for CASSRTGGHYEQYF. Complete variable domain (other parts from reference TRBV28 and TRBJ2-7): DVKVTQSSRYLVKRTGEKVFLECVQDMDHENMFWYRQDPGLGLRLIYFSYDVKMKEKGDIPEGYSVSREKKERFSLILESASTNQTSMYLCASSRTGGHYEQYFGPGTRLTVT.

The V call is TRBV4-2, the J call TRBJ2-3, with 8 bases lining up with TRBD2. After removal of 0 bases from V and 5 bases from J, the junction contained 7 bases not matched to a gene. Per the germline V gene, CDR1 is LGHNA and CDR2 is YNFKEQ. This CDR3 spans 16 amino acids. The CDR3 sequence is CASSQEAGVAGDTQYF. In nucleotides, the CDR3 is TGTGCCAGCAGCCAAGAAGCGGGAGTGGCAGGAGATACGCAGTATTTT.

This clone was seen a handful of times. The chain recombines TRBV5-5 with TRBJ2-7, with 9 bases aligning to TRBD1. Germline V gene lookup returns CDR1 SGHKS and CDR2 YYEKEE (reference sequence). The CDR3 is 14 amino acids. The V gene end was trimmed by 0 bases and the J gene end by 5 bases; junction bases not matched to a gene: 3. The chain's CDR3 is CASSLGDRDNEQYF. The DNA of the CDR3 is TGTGCCAGCAGCTTGGGGGACAGGGACAACGAGCAGTACTTC.

As DNA, the CDR3 is TGCAGCGTTGGGGGACAGGGGGGTCCGTACGAGCAGTACTTC. Translation gives CSVGGQGGPYEQYF. The chain joins TRBV29-1 to TRBJ2-7, with 11 nucleotides matching TRBD1. The CDR3 runs to 14 residues. The V gene's germline CDR1 is SQVTM and CDR2 ANQGSEA. Trimming took 4 bases from V and 4 from J; bases not matched to a gene: 6.

This rearrangement joins TRBV5-4 to TRBJ1-1; 9 bases agree with TRBD1. Germline V gene data show CDR1 as SGHNT and CDR2 as YYREEE (reference sequence). J gave up 1 base and V 7 bases, and 14 bases lay outside the gene matches. There are 17 residues in the CDR3. CDR3 residues: CASPYLGQGISNTEAFF. CDR3 nucleotides: TGTGCCAGCCCTTATTTGGGACAGGGAATCTCGAACACTGAAGCTTTCTTT.

This sequence joins TRBV28 and TRBJ1-4; tentative D call: TRBD1 (6 bases). Trimming removed 4 bases from V and 5 bases from J, with 14 bases in between. This CDR3 comprises 15 residues. Germline V gives CDR1 MDHEN, CDR2 SYDVKM. CDR3: CASSSAAQGNEKLFF. In DNA, the CDR3 is TGTGCCAGCAGTTCCGCCGCACAGGGAAATGAAAAACTGTTTTTT. The full variable domain, with the rest looked up from reference TRBV28 and TRBJ1-4, is DVKVTQSSRYLVKRTGEKVFLECVQDMDHENMFWYRQDPGLGLRLIYFSYDVKMKEKGDIPEGYSVSREKKERFSLILESASTNQTSMYLCASSSAAQGNEKLFFGSGTQLSVL.

This chain joins TRBV28 and TRBJ1-3; TRBD1 agrees at 7 bases. The J segment lost 3 bases and the V segment lost 6 bases, leaving 5 bases of the junction unmatched. Germline-derived CDR1 and CDR2 are MDHEN and SYDVKM. The CDR3 sequence is 14 residues long. This CDR3 is CASRGQLSGNTIYF. CDR3 DNA: TGTGCCAGCAGGGGACAGCTTAGTGGAAACACCATATATTTT.

The sample holds one count of this clone. CDR3 bases: TGCGCCAGCAGGCGTGTCCTCACCGGGGAGCTGTTTTTT. Translating gives CASRRVLTGELFF. V gene TRBV5-1 combines with J gene TRBJ2-2; D is unclear. The CDR3 loop spans 13 amino acids. CDR1 and CDR2 from the germline V gene are SGHRS and YFSETQ. Between the trimmed V and J ends, which lost 5 bases and 4 bases, there was a span of 9 bases.

The V gene is TRBV29-1, the J gene TRBJ1-3, with no clear D. Germline loops: CDR1 SQVTM, CDR2 ANQGSEA. The CDR3 has 13 amino acids. Trimming stripped 6 bases from V and 0 bases from J, with 9 bases between. CDR3 coding DNA: TGCAGCGTGAGGCCGGGCTCTGGAAACACCATATATTTT. Its translation: CSVRPGSGNTIYF. Variable domain in full (rest from reference TRBV29-1 and TRBJ1-3): SAVISQKPSRDICQRGTSLTIQCQVDSQVTMMFWYRQQPGQSLTLIATANQGSEATYESGFVIDKFPISRPNLTFSTLTVSNMSPEDSSIYLCSVRPGSGNTIYFGEGSWLTVV.

In its sample, this clone was seen many times. The chain joins TRBV28 to TRBJ1-5; D remains unclear. Germline CDR1 MDHEN, CDR2 SYDVKM. This CDR3 is 13 amino acids long. V lost 2 bases and J 5 bases, leaving 7 bases between the germline ends. DNA for the CDR3: TGTGCCAGCAGTTTAAGCGTAGATCAGCCCCAGCATTTT. It yields the protein CASSLSVDQPQHF.

The gene calls are TRBV5-4 and TRBJ1-2; perhaps TRBD1 as D (5 bases). Germline lookup yields CDR1 SGHNT and CDR2 YYREEE (reference sequence). V lost 0 bases and J lost 5, with 11 bases in between. CDR3 length: 14 amino acids. CDR3 sequence (DNA): TGTGCCAGCAGCTTGGACATAGGGGCGTATGGCTACACCTTC. Translation gives CASSLDIGAYGYTF. The whole variable domain, filled in from reference TRBV5-4 and TRBJ1-2, reads ETGVTQSPTHLIKTRGQQVTLRCSSQSGHNTVSWYQQALGQGPQFIFQYYREEENGRGNFPPRFSGLQFPNYSSELNVNALELDDSALYLCASSLDIGAYGYTFGSGTRLTVV.